This T cell receptor (beta chain) was profiled in a study of response to subunit inactivated influenza vaccine. Using its own MiXCR run on the RT-PCR reads, TCRdb lists one record per CDR3 protein. The table records more than 450,000 distinct CDR3 sequences, approximately 10% of them present only once. The CDR3 contains 14 residues. The germline gives CDR1 MNHEY, CDR2 SVGEGT. V was cut by 7 bases and J by 4 bases, with 16 bases left in between. This sample was also put to use in a study of T cells expressing NK-cell markers. That paper states: cDNA encoding TCR beta was synthesized via 5'RACE template switching incorporating UMIs. According to the study, TCR beta repertoires originated from sorted CD3+CD56+NKG2C+, CD3+CD56+NKG2C- and CD3+CD56-NKG2C+ T cells. Eight donors were sequenced, seven testing HCMV-seropositive and one testing seronegative. The CD3+CD56-NKG2C+ fraction of a few donors was also led by these clonotypes.

The chain is built from TRBV6-2 or TRBV6-3 and TRBJ2-5; D possibly corresponds to TRBD2 (6 bases). The material sequenced was PBMCs from blood, taken on the day of vaccination. This receptor was obtained from a man aged 45 to 65 who received an inactivated influenza vaccine. The CDR3 DNA reads TGTGCCAGCAATATTCGACGGGGGAGAGAGACCCAGTACTTC. The encoded protein is CASNIRRGRETQYF.